Listed below are T cell receptor beta chains from one sample, sequenced in a study of OX40 agonist ivuxolimab in advanced cancers. Method: immunoSEQ multiplex PCR; TCRdb's copy keeps in-frame clones and lacks some. The sample holds tens of thousands of clones, just over 85% seen once. This material consisted of CD4+ or CD8+ T cells sorted from blood, taken in a trial of the OX40 agonist ivuxolimab. The source is an adult with an advanced solid tumor such as melanoma, head and neck, liver or kidney cancer. Both conserved end residues are trimmed from each CDR3. The D gene is left open where the match is weak.

>.|12|TRBJ2-3|TRBV27
ASIPGEVADTQY
>TRBD2|13|TRBJ2-1|TRBV27
ASSALAGGHNEQF
>TRBD1|12|TRBJ2-7|TRBV6-6
ASRYSLDRSEQY
>.|13|TRBJ2-2|TRBV30
AWSGGGQTTGELF
>TRBD2|15|TRBJ2-1|TRBV5-1
ASSSGGLAGISNEQF
>TRBD2|14|TRBJ2-3|TRBV19
ASSGLAGASPDTQY
>.|11|TRBJ2-5|TRBV11-1
ASSTGSQETQY
>TRBD1|13|TRBJ2-7|TRBV6-1
ASSEVLRQGSEQY
>.|11|TRBJ2-5|TRBV5-1
ASSAQGQETQY
>.|13|TRBJ1-3|TRBV7-7
ASKVGGLPGNTIY
>.|10|TRBJ2-7|TRBV30
AWSPGRYEQY
>TRBD2|14|TRBJ2-3|TRBV9
ASSVGLAGGEDTQY
>.|12|TRBJ1-4|TRBV2
ASSELLGSEKLF
>TRBD2|13|TRBJ2-2|TRBV29-1
SVETSGMNTGELF
>TRBD1|10|TRBJ1-2|TRBV28
ASSKDRRGYT
>.|12|TRBJ2-2|TRBV27
ASRLAIFTGELF
>TRBD1|11|TRBJ2-7|TRBV30
AWSVQGDAEQY
>TRBD2|17|TRBJ2-2|TRBV4-1
ASSPQQSTSGTNTGELF
>.|10|TRBJ1-2|TRBV5-1
ASRQDNYGYT
>.|9|TRBJ1-4|TRBV20-1
SARNSEKLF
>TRBD2|12|TRBJ2-7|TRBV25-1
ASSVAGNAYEQY
>.|12|TRBJ1-5|TRBV6-6
ASSYSGTDQPQH
>.|11|TRBJ2-5|TRBV7-6
ASSSTKGETQY
>.|11|TRBJ1-1|TRBV30
AWRRGLNTEAF
>.|11|TRBJ2-5|TRBV5-4
ASSSTSLDTQY
>.|12|TRBJ2-7|TRBV28
ASPDYRVSYEQY
>TRBD1|12|TRBJ1-2|TRBV19
ASSITGDFYGYT
>.|10|TRBJ1-1|TRBV6-1
AIDRLNTEAF
>.|12|TRBJ1-5|TRBV7-9
ASSLGGINQPQH
>TRBD2|17|TRBJ2-1|TRBV30
AWSAYSSGRASSYNEQF
>TRBD1|14|TRBJ1-1|TRBV4-1
ASSQIRDSQNTEAF
>.|13|TRBJ1-3|TRBV15
ATSRGRSAGNTIY
>.|11|TRBJ2-6|TRBV19
ASSLPGANVLT
>TRBD2|16|TRBJ2-3|TRBV28
ASSSVFGLAASTDTQY
>TRBD2|17|TRBJ2-2|TRBV28
ASSTSGTSGRVYTGELF
>TRBD2|12|TRBJ2-3|TRBV5-1
ASSLGTNTDTQY
>.|11|TRBJ2-2|TRBV14
ASSQAFGGELF
>.|8|TRBJ2-7|TRBV20-1
SAKPHEQY
>.|13|TRBJ2-2|TRBV5-1
ASSLGFLGAGELF
>.|9|TRBJ2-3|TRBV6-1
ASSVTDTQY
>TRBD1|9|TRBJ1-1|TRBV20-1
SAARDSEAF
>.|11|TRBJ2-3|TRBV28
ASSDSATDTQY